The entry below describes one T cell receptor beta chain. These data come from a study of T cell changes during pregnancy in multiple sclerosis. The protocol was immunoSEQ multiplex PCR, while the TCRdb copy is restricted to in-frame clones and leaves out a portion. The sample lists about 16,000 clones; around 95% were seen once. Losses at the gene ends were 5 bases for V and 4 bases for J; bases not matched to a gene: 4. This CDR3 contains 14 residues. Per germline, CDR1 MNHNS and CDR2 SASEGT. The receptor was derived from a female donor with multiple sclerosis, enrolled in a pregnancy study. Sequencing used peripheral blood, obtained in the third trimester of pregnancy. The chain recombines TRBV6-1 with TRBJ1-3, with 8 bases lining up with TRBD1. The CDR3 here is CASSLQGEGNTIYF. The DNA for the CDR3 is TGTGCCAGCAGTTTACAGGGGGAAGGAAACACCATATATTTT.